The clone carrying this T cell receptor beta chain was counted ten times or more. The antigen is not known. Amplified regions were TCR beta CDR3 sequences from RNA transcripts. HTBI primers drove first-round RT-PCR of the TCR CDR3. Each CDR3 protein gets one entry after TCRdb re-called the multiplex PCR reads with MiXCR. In the table there are fewer than 450,000 distinct CDR3 sequences, approximately 18% of which are singletons. This entry belongs to a study of T cells in Graves' hyperthyroidism and ophthalmopathy. Findings of the study overall: Median prediction lead before ophthalmopathy onset was roughly 6 months with the model.

Any patient presenting with uncontrolled infection, other autoimmune disease, pregnancy or lactation was left out. The length of the CDR3 is 16 residues. V was shortened by 3 bases and J by 8 bases, with 22 bases between the two germline ends. The germline V gene encodes CDR1 SEHNR and CDR2 FQNEAQ (reference sequence). The sequencing input was blood. The TCR comes from a young woman with Graves' hyperthyroidism that later progressed to Graves' ophthalmopathy. The chain is built from TRBV7-9 and TRBJ1-2, with TRBD1 as a possible D gene (6 bases). The CDR3 DNA reads as TGTGCCAGCAGCTTCCGCCGGGATCAGGGGCCGAGGGGCTACACCTTC. The encoded protein is CASSFRRDQGPRGYTF.